This entry is about one T cell receptor (beta chain). What it binds is not known. The germline V gene encodes CDR1 SGHTA and CDR2 FQGNSA. The length of the CDR3 is 17 residues. The V end lost 4 bases, the J end lost 1 base, and 16 bases lay between the germline ends. Among the donors, all were healthy bone marrow donors. The PCR ran on 60 Vbeta and 13 Jbeta primers. The data were produced by immunoSEQ multiplex PCR, yet TCRdb's version contains in-frame clones alone and is incomplete. The sample lists around 120,000 clones; 82% were seen once. The data are from a study of cytomegalovirus exposure and HLA in healthy donors. Overall study: Across roughly 400 genotyped donors, about 86% landed in the Caucasian-associated ancestry cluster.

Whole-study findings and limits: Later on, a genetic analysis was performed. It linked a missense variant in DCLRE1C with V- and J-gene trimming of TCR beta. The majority of CMV-associated TCR beta chains were reported as apparently HLA-restricted in a later analysis.

The chain links TRBV7-2 to TRBJ2-2; D is perhaps TRBD2 (5 bases). This clonotype was obtained from a male donor in good health and CMV-seropositive. Sequencing used PBMCs. This chain's CDR3 is CASSYGFFGENTGELFF. In DNA form, the CDR3 reads TGTGCCAGCAGCTACGGGTTTTTCGGGGAGAACACCGGGGAGCTGTTTTTT. Full variable domain (missing parts from reference TRBV7-2 and TRBJ2-2): GAGVSQSPSNKVTEKGKDVELRCDPISGHTALYWYRQSLGQGLEFLIYFQGNSAPDKSGLPSDRFSAERTGGSVSTLTIQRTQQEDSAVYLCASSYGFFGENTGELFFGEGSRLTVL.